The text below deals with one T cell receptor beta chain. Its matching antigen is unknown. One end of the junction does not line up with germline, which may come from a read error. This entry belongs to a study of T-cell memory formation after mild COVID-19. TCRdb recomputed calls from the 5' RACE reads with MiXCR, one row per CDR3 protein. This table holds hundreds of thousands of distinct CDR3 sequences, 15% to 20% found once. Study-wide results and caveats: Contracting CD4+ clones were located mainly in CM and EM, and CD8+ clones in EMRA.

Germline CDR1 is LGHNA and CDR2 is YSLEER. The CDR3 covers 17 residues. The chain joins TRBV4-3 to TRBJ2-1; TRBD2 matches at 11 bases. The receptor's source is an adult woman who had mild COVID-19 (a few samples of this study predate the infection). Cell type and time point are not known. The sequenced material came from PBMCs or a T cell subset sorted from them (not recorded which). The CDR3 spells CVSSQDGVAGGLFEQFF. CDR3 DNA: TGCGTCAGCAGCCAAGATGGGGTAGCGGGAGGGTTATTTGAGCAGTTCTTC.